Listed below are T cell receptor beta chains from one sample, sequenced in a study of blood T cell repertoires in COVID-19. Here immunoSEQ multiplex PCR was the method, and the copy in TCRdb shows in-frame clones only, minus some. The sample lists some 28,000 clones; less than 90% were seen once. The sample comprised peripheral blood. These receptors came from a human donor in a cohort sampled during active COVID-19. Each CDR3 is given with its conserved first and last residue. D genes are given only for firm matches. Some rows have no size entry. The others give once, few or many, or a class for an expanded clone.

TGTGCCAGTAGTTTGGACAGTCTTAGGAATTCACCCCTCCACTTT CASSLDSLRNSPLHF TRBV19 - TRBJ1-6 once
TGTGCCAGCAGCAAACGGGACAGGGGGCCTGAAAAACTGTTTTTT CASSKRDRGPEKLFF TRBV9 TRBD1 TRBJ1-4 -
TGCAGTGCTAGTAGAGGGGGAGGGGACGAGCAGTACTTC CSASRGGGDEQYF TRBV20-1 - TRBJ2-7 -
TGTGCCAGTAGAACTAGGAGGGGACAGGGAGTGACTCATGGCTACACCTTC CASRTRRGQGVTHGYTF TRBV19 TRBD1 TRBJ1-2 -
TGCGCCAGCAGCCTTGAGAGTTACGAGCAGTACTTC CASSLESYEQYF TRBV5-1 - TRBJ2-7 -
TGTGCCAGCAGCGTAGATCTTGGCACAGATACGCAGTATTTT CASSVDLGTDTQYF TRBV9 - TRBJ2-3 -
TGTGCCAGCAGATCTTCCGGGGTCTCTTCCGTTGAAAAACTGTTTTTT CASRSSGVSSVEKLFF TRBV7-2 - TRBJ1-4 -
TGTGCCAGCAGCCAAGGGGTGACTAGCGGGGCCGGGGAGCTGTTTTTT CASSQGVTSGAGELFF TRBV3-1/TRBV3-2 TRBD2 TRBJ2-2 -
TGTGCCAGTCTGGGCCCCCGCGGGACAGGGTCCTACGAGCAGTACTTC CASLGPRGTGSYEQYF TRBV13 TRBD1 TRBJ2-7 -
TGTGCCAGCAGCTCCCCAGGGTTAACGGAGGGCTACACCTTC CASSSPGLTEGYTF TRBV5-4 - TRBJ1-2 -
TGTGCCTGGACCGGGATCTCCAACGTCCTGACTTTC CAWTGISNVLTF TRBV30 - TRBJ2-6 -
TGTGCCAGCAGCCATAGACTGGGCGGGGGCCAAGAGACCCAGTACTTC CASSHRLGGGQETQYF TRBV14 TRBD2 TRBJ2-5 -
TGCAGCGTTGAGACAGGGGGAGAAGACACTGAAGCTTTCTTT CSVETGGEDTEAFF TRBV29-1 TRBD1 TRBJ1-1 -
TGCGCCAGCAGCCGCCCGGACACCTACAATGAGCAGTTCTTC CASSRPDTYNEQFF TRBV5-1 - TRBJ2-1 once
TGTGCCAGCAGGGGGGGGCGTCGGGACTTTTTGTTTGGCTACACCTTC CASRGGRRDFLFGYTF TRBV28 - TRBJ1-2 -
TGTGCCAGCAGCTCCAGGACCTACGAGCAGTACTTC CASSSRTYEQYF TRBV7-9 - TRBJ2-7 few
TGTGCCAGCAGCTTGGCAGGAGGCGCAGGAGAGACCCAGTACTTC CASSLAGGAGETQYF TRBV7-2 - TRBJ2-5 -
TGTGCCACCAGGGGACAGGGCCGAAACGCCGGGGAGCTGTTTTTT CATRGQGRNAGELFF TRBV24-1 TRBD1 TRBJ2-2 -
TGTGCCAGCAGCTTAGTTCGGGGAGGGTCTGGAAACACCATATATTTT CASSLVRGGSGNTIYF TRBV7-2 - TRBJ1-3 -
TGTGCTAGTGGTTACCTGACAGGGGGGTCCTACGAGCAGTACTTC CASGYLTGGSYEQYF TRBV12-5 TRBD1 TRBJ2-7 -
TGTGCCAGCAGCTTAAACAGCTACGCGACCCTCCACTTT CASSLNSYATLHF TRBV11-2 - TRBJ1-6 -
TGTGCCAGCCGACGCCAGGGGGCGCGAACCACCGAAGCTTTCTTT CASRRQGARTTEAFF TRBV2 TRBD1 TRBJ1-1 -
TGTGCCAGCAGTCCGGGACTTCAGGAGAACATTCAGTACTTC CASSPGLQENIQYF TRBV27 - TRBJ2-4 -
TGTGCCAGCAGCCAATACGGGGTAGGCACAGATACGCAGTATTTT CASSQYGVGTDTQYF TRBV14 - TRBJ2-3 -
TGTGCCAGCAGCTTGACAGGACGGCAAGAGACCCAGTACTTC CASSLTGRQETQYF TRBV7-6 - TRBJ2-5 -
TGTGCCAGCAGCCAAGATCGGGGGACAGGGTGGGCTAACTATGGCTACACCTTC CASSQDRGTGWANYGYTF TRBV3-1/TRBV3-2 TRBD1 TRBJ1-2 -
TGTGCCTGGAGTGTAGACAGGACAGGGAACTATGGCTACACCTTC CAWSVDRTGNYGYTF TRBV30 TRBD1 TRBJ1-2 -
TGTGCCAGCAGTTTTAGTAGCGGGGCGCCGGGGTCACCCCTCCACTTT CASSFSSGAPGSPLHF TRBV27 - TRBJ1-6 -
TGTGCCAGTAGCCCCGGGGACAGGTACGAGCAGTACTTC CASSPGDRYEQYF TRBV19 TRBD1 TRBJ2-7 -
TGTGCCAGCAGCTTTCTCGGGGGTGGCCAAGAGACCCAGTACTTC CASSFLGGGQETQYF TRBV5-4 - TRBJ2-5 -
TGTGCCAGCAGTTTATATAAGGGGGAAGGCAATCAGCCCCAGCATTTT CASSLYKGEGNQPQHF TRBV27 - TRBJ1-5 -
TGTGCCAGCAGCTCTCGGGGGGGCCAAGAGACCCAGTACTTC CASSSRGGQETQYF TRBV27 TRBD2 TRBJ2-5 few